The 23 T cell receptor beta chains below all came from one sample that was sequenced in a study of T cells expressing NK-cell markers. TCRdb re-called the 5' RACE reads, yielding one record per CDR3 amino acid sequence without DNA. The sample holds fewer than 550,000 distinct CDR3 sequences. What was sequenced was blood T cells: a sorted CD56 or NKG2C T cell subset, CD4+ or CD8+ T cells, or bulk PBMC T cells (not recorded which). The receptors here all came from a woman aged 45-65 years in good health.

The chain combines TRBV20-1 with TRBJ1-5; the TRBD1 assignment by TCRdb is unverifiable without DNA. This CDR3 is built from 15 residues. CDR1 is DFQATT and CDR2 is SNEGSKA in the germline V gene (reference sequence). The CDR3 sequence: CSAREGVVLNQPQHF.

The CDR3 protein is CSAQGRGRPSTDTQYF. V usage is TRBV20-1 and J usage is TRBJ2-3; TCRdb indicates TRBD2, and absent DNA this call remains unverified. The CDR3 loop spans 16 amino acids. Germline CDR1 DFQATT, CDR2 SNEGSKA (reference sequence).

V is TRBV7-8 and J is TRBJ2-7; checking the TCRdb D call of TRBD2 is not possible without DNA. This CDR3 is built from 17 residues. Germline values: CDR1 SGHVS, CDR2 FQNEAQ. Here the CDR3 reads CASSLEGSGRASYEQYF.

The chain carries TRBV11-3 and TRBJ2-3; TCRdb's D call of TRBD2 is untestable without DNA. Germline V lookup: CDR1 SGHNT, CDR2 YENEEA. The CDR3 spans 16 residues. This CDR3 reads CASSLRRALGADTQYF.

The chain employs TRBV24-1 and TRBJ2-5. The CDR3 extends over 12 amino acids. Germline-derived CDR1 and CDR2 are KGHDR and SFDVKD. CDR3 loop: CATSDSIETQYF.

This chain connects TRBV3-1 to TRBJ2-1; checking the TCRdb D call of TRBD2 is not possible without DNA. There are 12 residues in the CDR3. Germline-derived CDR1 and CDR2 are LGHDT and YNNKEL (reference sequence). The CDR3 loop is CASSQDLGPPFF.

Here the CDR3 reads CASTGPSAVTETQYF. The chain recombines TRBV6-2 or TRBV6-3 with TRBJ2-5; TCRdb designates TRBD2, a call that cannot be tested without DNA. The CDR3 sequence is 15 residues long. Germline lookup yields CDR1 MNHEY and CDR2 SVGEGT.

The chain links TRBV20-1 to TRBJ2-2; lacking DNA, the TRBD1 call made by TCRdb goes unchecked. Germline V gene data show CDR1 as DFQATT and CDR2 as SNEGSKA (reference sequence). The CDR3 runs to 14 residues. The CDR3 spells CSATTGATTGELFF.

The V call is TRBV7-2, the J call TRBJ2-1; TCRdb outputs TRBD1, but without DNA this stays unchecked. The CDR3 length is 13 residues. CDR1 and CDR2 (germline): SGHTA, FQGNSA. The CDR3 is CASSSRTSGEQFF.

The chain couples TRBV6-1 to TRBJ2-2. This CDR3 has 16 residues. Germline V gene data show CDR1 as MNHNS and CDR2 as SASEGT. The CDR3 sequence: CASSRPRVGNTGELFF.

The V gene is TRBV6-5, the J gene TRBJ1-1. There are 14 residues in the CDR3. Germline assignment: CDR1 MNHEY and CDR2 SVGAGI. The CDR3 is CASSQDDQNTEAFF.

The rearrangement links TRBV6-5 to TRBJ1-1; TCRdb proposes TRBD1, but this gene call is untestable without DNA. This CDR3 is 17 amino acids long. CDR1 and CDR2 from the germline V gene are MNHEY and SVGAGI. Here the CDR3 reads CASSTPSSASPNTEAFF.

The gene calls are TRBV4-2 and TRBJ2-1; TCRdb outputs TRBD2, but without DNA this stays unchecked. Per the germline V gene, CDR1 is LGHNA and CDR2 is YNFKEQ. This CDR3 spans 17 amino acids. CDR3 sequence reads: CASSQPSTSRTHNEQFF.

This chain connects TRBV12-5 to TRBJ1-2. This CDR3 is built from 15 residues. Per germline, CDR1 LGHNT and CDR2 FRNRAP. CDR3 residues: CASGLPSPGGYGYTF.

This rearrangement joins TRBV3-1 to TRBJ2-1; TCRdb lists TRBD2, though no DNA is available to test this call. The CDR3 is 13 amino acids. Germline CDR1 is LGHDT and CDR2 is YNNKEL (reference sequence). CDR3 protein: CASSRTAYNEQFF.

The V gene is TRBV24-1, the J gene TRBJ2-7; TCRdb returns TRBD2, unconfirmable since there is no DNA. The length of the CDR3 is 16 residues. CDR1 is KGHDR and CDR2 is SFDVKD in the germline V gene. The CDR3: CATSDPLAGGGVEQYF.

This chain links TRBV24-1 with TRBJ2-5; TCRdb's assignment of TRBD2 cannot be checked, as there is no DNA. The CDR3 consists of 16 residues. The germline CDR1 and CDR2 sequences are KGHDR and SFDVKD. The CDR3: CATMGSKAGVQETQYF.

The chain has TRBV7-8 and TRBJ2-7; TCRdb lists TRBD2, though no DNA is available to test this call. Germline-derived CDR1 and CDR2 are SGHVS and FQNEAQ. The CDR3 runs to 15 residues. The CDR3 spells CASSFGGADSYEQYF.

The CDR3 spells CASSFGRVGIQFF. V and J are TRBV6-5 and TRBJ2-1; the D gene TCRdb calls, TRBD1, cannot be checked with no DNA. Per germline, CDR1 MNHEY and CDR2 SVGAGI. The CDR3 length is 13 residues.

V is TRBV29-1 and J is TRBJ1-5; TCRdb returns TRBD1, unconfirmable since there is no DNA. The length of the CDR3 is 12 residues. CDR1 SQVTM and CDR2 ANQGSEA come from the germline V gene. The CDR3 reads CSVGAFNQPQHF. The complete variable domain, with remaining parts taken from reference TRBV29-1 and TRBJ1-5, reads SAVISQKPSRDICQRGTSLTIQCQVDSQVTMMFWYRQQPGQSLTLIATANQGSEATYESGFVIDKFPISRPNLTFSTLTVSNMSPEDSSIYLCSVGAFNQPQHFGDGTRLSIL.

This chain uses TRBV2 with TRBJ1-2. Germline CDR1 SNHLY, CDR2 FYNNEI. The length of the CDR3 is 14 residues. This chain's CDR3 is CASSEDTANYGYTF.

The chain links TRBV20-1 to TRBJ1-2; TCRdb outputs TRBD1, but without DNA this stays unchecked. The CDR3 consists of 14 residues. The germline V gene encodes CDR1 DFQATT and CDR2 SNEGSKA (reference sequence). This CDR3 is CSAEGAGANYGYTF.

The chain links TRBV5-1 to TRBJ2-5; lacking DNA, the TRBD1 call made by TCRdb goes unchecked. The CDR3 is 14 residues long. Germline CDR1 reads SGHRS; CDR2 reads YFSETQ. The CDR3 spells CASSLVVGRETQYF.